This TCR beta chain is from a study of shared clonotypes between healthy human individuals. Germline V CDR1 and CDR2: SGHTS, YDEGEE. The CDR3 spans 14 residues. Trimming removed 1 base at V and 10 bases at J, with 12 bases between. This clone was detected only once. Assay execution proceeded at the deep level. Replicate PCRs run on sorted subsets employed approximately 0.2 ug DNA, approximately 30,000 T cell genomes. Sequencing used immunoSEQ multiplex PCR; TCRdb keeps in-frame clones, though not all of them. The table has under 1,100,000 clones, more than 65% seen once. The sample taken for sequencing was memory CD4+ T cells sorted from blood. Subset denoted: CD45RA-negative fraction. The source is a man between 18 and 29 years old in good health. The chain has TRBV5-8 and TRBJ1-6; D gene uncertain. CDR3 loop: CASSLSGPASPLHF. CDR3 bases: TGTGCCAGCAGCTTGTCCGGGCCCGCCTCACCCCTCCACTTT.